The rows below give T cell receptor beta chains drawn from one sample of a study of T-cell reconstitution after alpha-beta-depleted transplantation in children. TCRdb used MiXCR to reprocess the PCR reads, holding one entry per CDR3 protein. This sample has around 500,000 distinct CDR3 sequences, with 12% found just once. This sample comprised PBMCs from the stem cell graft donor, obtained from the stem cell graft. These receptor sequences come from a human donor who donated a stem cell graft to a child with combined immunodeficiency. CDR3s include the opening cysteine and the closing phenylalanine or tryptophan. D genes are given only for firm matches. Rows give clone size only sometimes, using once, few, many, or a class for an expanded clone.

TRBJ2-7,15,TRBD1,TRBV29-1,few,TGCAGCGTTGCCAAGAACAGGGGGCTTGGCTACGAGCAGTACTTC,CSVAKNRGLGYEQYF
TRBJ2-3,15,NA,TRBV24-1,many,TGTGCCACCAGTGATGGTGGGAGTGGTACAGATACGCAGTATTTT,CATSDGGSGTDTQYF
TRBJ2-7,14,TRBD1,TRBV27,few,TGTGCCAGCAGTCCACAGGGGATTGGGTACGAGCAGTACTTC,CASSPQGIGYEQYF
TRBJ2-1,18,NA,TRBV10-3,NA,TGTGCCATCAATAGCCGGGACGGGCGGAGGGGGGCCTTCAATGAGCAGTTCTTC,CAINSRDGRRGAFNEQFF
TRBJ2-3,15,NA,TRBV29-1,NA,TGCAGCGCCAGCCCCCGGGATAGCAGCTGGGATACGCAGTATTTT,CSASPRDSSWDTQYF
TRBJ2-7,13,NA,TRBV29-1,NA,TGCAGCGTTGGCCCAGCAGGGTTAACCGAGCAGTACTTC,CSVGPAGLTEQYF
TRBJ2-1,17,TRBD2,TRBV24-1,NA,TGTGCCAACAGTGCCCCGGGACTAGCGAAATACAGGGGGGGCCAGTTCTTC,CANSAPGLAKYRGGQFF
TRBJ2-4,15,TRBD2,TRBV5-1,many,TGCGCCAGCAGCTCAGGGACTAGAAACAAAAACATTCAGTACTTC,CASSSGTRNKNIQYF
TRBJ2-1,17,NA,TRBV2,few,TGTGCCAGCAGTGAAGGCGTAGGCGGAGTGTCCTACAATGAGCAGTTCTTC,CASSEGVGGVSYNEQFF
TRBJ2-1,18,TRBD2,TRBV5-1,NA,TGCGCCAGCAGCTTGGAGGCGGGAGGGTGGTCGTTGTACAATGAGCAGTTCTTC,CASSLEAGGWSLYNEQFF
TRBJ2-2,16,NA,TRBV6-5,many,TGTGCCAGCAGTTACGGGGACTTTCGAATACGTGGGGAGCTGTTTTTT,CASSYGDFRIRGELFF
TRBJ2-5,13,NA,TRBV4-2,few,TGTGCCAGCAGCCAAAACGTACAAGAGACCCAGTACTTC,CASSQNVQETQYF
TRBJ1-1,15,NA,TRBV20-1,few,TGCAGTGCCGAGGTGCGAGGCTGGGAGGACACTGAAGCTTTCTTT,CSAEVRGWEDTEAFF
TRBJ2-7,16,TRBD2,TRBV30,NA,TGTGCCTGGACCCCACCCGGGGGGGGACAATACTACGAGCAGTACTTC,CAWTPPGGGQYYEQYF
TRBJ2-1,12,NA,TRBV24-1,many,TGTGCCACCAGTGATTTCGGGAGCGAGCAGTTCTTC,CATSDFGSEQFF
TRBJ2-2,14,TRBD1,TRBV20-1,few,TGCAGTGCTAGAAGACAGGGAGTCCCCGGGGAGCTGTTTTTT,CSARRQGVPGELFF
TRBJ2-3,17,TRBD2,TRBV27,NA,TGTGCCAGCAGTTTATGGGGCGGGGCGGGAGAATCAGATACGCAGTATTTT,CASSLWGGAGESDTQYF
TRBJ2-2,20,TRBD2,TRBV12-3/TRBV12-4,few,TGTGCCAGCAGAAATGTCTGGGGGACTAGCGAAAAGACGAACACCGGGGAGCTGTTTTTT,CASRNVWGTSEKTNTGELFF
TRBJ2-3,12,NA,TRBV20-1,NA,TGCAGTGCGGAGGGCCCGACAGATACGCAGTATTTT,CSAEGPTDTQYF
TRBJ2-1,16,TRBD1,TRBV7-6,few,TGTGCCAGCAGCTTAGCATACAGGGGAAGGTACAATGAGCAGTTCTTC,CASSLAYRGRYNEQFF
TRBJ2-7,13,NA,TRBV29-1,many,TGCAGCGCACTCGGGACAAATAAATACGAGCAGTACTTC,CSALGTNKYEQYF
TRBJ2-2,16,NA,TRBV18,NA,TGTGCCAGCTCACCATCGAAGGGGGAGGTCACCGGGGAGCTGTTTTTT,CASSPSKGEVTGELFF
TRBJ2-7,14,TRBD1,TRBV7-2,once,TGTGCCAGCAGCCAAGGGACAGGGCGATACGAGCAGTACTTC,CASSQGTGRYEQYF
TRBJ2-5,15,NA,TRBV5-1,many,TGCGCCAGCAGCTCTCTGACGGGAACACAAGAGACCCAGTACTTC,CASSSLTGTQETQYF
TRBJ2-2,16,TRBD2,TRBV6-2/TRBV6-3,NA,TGTGCCAGCAGCCGAAGACTAGCGGTGGACACCGGGGAGCTGTTTTTT,CASSRRLAVDTGELFF
TRBJ1-5,13,NA,TRBV6-2/TRBV6-3,many,TGTGCCAGCAGTTACTCGATGAATCAGCCCCAGCATTTT,CASSYSMNQPQHF
TRBJ2-2,16,TRBD1,TRBV6-5,NA,TGTGCCAGCAGTTACGGGCAGGGGGCTTTCACCGGGGAGCTGTTTTTT,CASSYGQGAFTGELFF
TRBJ2-2,15,NA,TRBV4-2,few,TGTGCCAGCAGCCAAGATTCCAGGCACACCGGGGAGCTGTTTTTT,CASSQDSRHTGELFF
TRBJ1-2,13,NA,TRBV10-3,many,TGTGCCATCAGCTCCTCGGCAGCTGATGGCTACACCTTC,CAISSSAADGYTF
TRBJ2-7,15,NA,TRBV9,few,TGTGCCAGCAGCGTAGGTTGGGGGGCAGTCTACGAGCAGTACTTC,CASSVGWGAVYEQYF
TRBJ2-5,15,TRBD2,TRBV12-3/TRBV12-4,many,TGTGCCAGCAGGCCCGGGACTACCTTTTTGGAGACCCAGTACTTC,CASRPGTTFLETQYF
TRBJ1-1,15,NA,TRBV12-3/TRBV12-4,many,TGTGCCAGCAGTTTTGGACACGTAATGAACACTGAAGCTTTCTTT,CASSFGHVMNTEAFF
TRBJ1-6,15,TRBD1,TRBV5-1,few,TGCGCCAGCAGCTTGGAAACAGGGGGTGGATCACCCCTCCACTTT,CASSLETGGGSPLHF
TRBJ2-1,17,TRBD2,TRBV29-1,few,TGCAGCGTTGGGGGCCCCCGACTAGCGGGCAGGTACAATGAGCAGTTCTTC,CSVGGPRLAGRYNEQFF
TRBJ2-3,11,NA,TRBV12-3/TRBV12-4,few,TGTGCCAGCATTTATCGCGGGACGCAGTATTTT,CASIYRGTQYF
TRBJ1-4,16,NA,TRBV5-1,many,TGCGCCAGCAGGGAGGTGGCACATGCAACTAATGAAAAACTGTTTTTT,CASREVAHATNEKLFF
TRBJ2-1,13,NA,TRBV7-9,NA,TGTGCCAGCAGAGCCGTTCTAGTCGATGAGCAGTTCTTC,CASRAVLVDEQFF
TRBJ1-2,14,NA,TRBV5-1,few,TGCGCCAGCAGCCCCCGACAGGATAACTATGGCTACACCTTC,CASSPRQDNYGYTF
TRBJ2-3,17,TRBD2,TRBV7-2,NA,TGTGCCAGCAGCTTAGCCAGGACTAGCGGGAACACAGATACGCAGTATTTT,CASSLARTSGNTDTQYF
TRBJ2-7,13,NA,TRBV5-1,NA,TGCGCCAGCAGCTCGGACAGATCCTACGAGCAGTACTTC,CASSSDRSYEQYF
TRBJ2-5,15,NA,TRBV24-1,NA,TGTGCCACCAGTGACCGTGACAGGAACCAAGAGACCCAGTACTTC,CATSDRDRNQETQYF
TRBJ1-1,13,NA,TRBV29-1,NA,TGCAGCGCCCGGGTATCAGTGAACACTGAAGCTTTCTTT,CSARVSVNTEAFF
TRBJ2-3,13,TRBD1,TRBV20-1,many,TGCAGTGCCCCCAAGACAGGGAAAGATACGCAGTATTTT,CSAPKTGKDTQYF
TRBJ2-1,15,NA,TRBV6-2/TRBV6-3,NA,TGTGCCAGCACCGACTCCCCCTCTAGCTACAATGAGCAGTTCTTC,CASTDSPSSYNEQFF
TRBJ2-1,14,NA,TRBV7-9,NA,TGTGCCAGCAGCTCCCGGGACACCAACAATGAGCAGTTCTTC,CASSSRDTNNEQFF
TRBJ2-5,15,TRBD2,TRBV12-3/TRBV12-4,NA,TGTGCCAGCAGTTCGGGACTAGCGGGAGCGGAGACCCAGTACTTC,CASSSGLAGAETQYF
TRBJ1-6,13,NA,TRBV5-1,many,TGCGCCAGCAGCTTGGAGTATAATTCACCCCTCCACTTT,CASSLEYNSPLHF
TRBJ1-1,15,NA,TRBV2,NA,TGTGCCAGCAGTGAAGCGGCCGGGGGAGACACTGAAGCTTTCTTT,CASSEAAGGDTEAFF
TRBJ1-1,14,TRBD1,TRBV5-4,NA,TGTGCCAGCAGTACAACAGGGGTGACCACTGAAGCTTTCTTT,CASSTTGVTTEAFF